This entry describes one T cell receptor beta chain. The antigen is unknown. Researchers prepared the TCRbeta library using unique molecular identifiers, the study reports. Via MiXCR, TCRdb re-called the PCR reads, giving one row per CDR3 protein. The data show about 980,000 distinct CDR3 sequences, less than 30% seen once. The data were taken from a study of T-cell reconstitution after alpha-beta-depleted transplantation in children. General study findings and limits: At the one-year point after transplant, T-cell counts and TCRbeta diversity were found to come mostly from T cells that had been newly produced. Several hundred expanded graft clones reportedly gave rise to the alpha-beta T cells present about two months after transplant. There were some patients whose high TCRbeta diversity at day 60 came from surviving recipient T cells and thymic progenitors.

V gave up 7 bases and J gave up 2 bases, with 16 bases separating them. The CDR3 extends over 14 amino acids. CDR1 SGDLS and CDR2 YYNGEE come from the germline V gene. The TCR was taken from a boy under two years old who had a stem cell transplant for SCID, so the T cells may come from the graft donor. This sample comprised PBMCs, mostly from graft donor cells, obtained 360 days after TCRalphabeta/CD19-depleted stem cell transplant. The V call is TRBV9, the J call TRBJ2-7; tentative D call: TRBD2 (6 bases). In nucleotides, the CDR3 is TGTGCCAGCTCCCCCGGGGGAAACCCCTACGAGCAGTACTTC. This translates into CASSPGGNPYEQYF.